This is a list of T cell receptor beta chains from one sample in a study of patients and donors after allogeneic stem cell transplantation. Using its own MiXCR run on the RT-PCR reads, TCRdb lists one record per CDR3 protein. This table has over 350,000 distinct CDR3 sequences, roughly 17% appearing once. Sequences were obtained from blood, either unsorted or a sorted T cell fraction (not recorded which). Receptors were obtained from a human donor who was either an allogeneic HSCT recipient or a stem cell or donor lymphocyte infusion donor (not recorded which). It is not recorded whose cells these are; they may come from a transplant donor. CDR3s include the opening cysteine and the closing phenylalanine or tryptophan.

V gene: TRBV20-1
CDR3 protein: CSAHNRTRGGNIQYF

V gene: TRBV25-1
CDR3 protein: CASSKWGESRNEQFF

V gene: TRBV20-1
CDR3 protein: CSASPSGRLNYGYTF

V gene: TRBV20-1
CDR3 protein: CSARAWTYQPQHF

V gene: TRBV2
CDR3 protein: CASRMDSSSYNEQFF

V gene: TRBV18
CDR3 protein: CASSPRSGNSYEQYF

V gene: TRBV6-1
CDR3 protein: CASSEVWLNTEAFF

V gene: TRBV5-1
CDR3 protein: CASSFLGGDYNEQFF

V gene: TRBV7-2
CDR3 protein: CASSLTGGMVQYF

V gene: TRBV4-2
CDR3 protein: CASSQGTVEQFF

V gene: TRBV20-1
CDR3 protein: CSADGLAGGTDTQYF

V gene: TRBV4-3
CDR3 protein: CASSQTGSTNEKLFF

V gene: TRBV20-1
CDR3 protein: CSASKTSGSNEQYF

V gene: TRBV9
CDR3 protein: CASSVGKSSYEQYF

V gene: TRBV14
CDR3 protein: CASSQGQRGTGELFF

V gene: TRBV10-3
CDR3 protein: CAISDRDRGAYNEQFF

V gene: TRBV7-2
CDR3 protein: CASSLGRNEQYF

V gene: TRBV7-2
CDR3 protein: CASSLGRGSHEQYF

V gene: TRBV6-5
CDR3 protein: CASSSSGGTDTQYF